This passage covers 25 T cell receptor beta chains from one sample sequenced in a study of blood T cell repertoires in COVID-19. Libraries were prepared by immunoSEQ multiplex PCR; TCRdb keeps only in-frame clonotypes and omits some of them. The top ten hold 4% to 5.5% of the sample, which has 90,000 to 120,000 clones, 84% seen once. Input material: peripheral blood. Receptors originate from a human donor in a cohort sampled during active COVID-19.

This chain joins TRBV5-1 and TRBJ2-3; 11 nucleotides align to TRBD2. Germline loops: CDR1 SGHRS, CDR2 YFSETQ. Trimming removed 1 base from V and 4 bases from J; junction bases left unmatched: 2. The CDR3 is 15 residues long. CDR3 loop: CASSLLGLAADTQYF. CDR3 nucleotides: TGCGCCAGCAGCTTGTTGGGACTAGCGGCAGATACGCAGTATTTT.

The chain is built from TRBV6-5 and TRBJ2-2; D gene uncertain. Trimming took off 0 bases at V and 2 bases at J, with 7 bases between the two ends. Germline loops: CDR1 MNHEY, CDR2 SVGAGI. The CDR3 totals 15 residues. DNA for the CDR3: TGTGCCAGCAGTTACTCCGGGTACAACACCGGGGAGCTGTTTTTT. Its protein is CASSYSGYNTGELFF.

V usage is TRBV28 and J usage is TRBJ1-1; 9 bases map to TRBD1. CDR1 MDHEN and CDR2 SYDVKM come from the germline V gene. This CDR3 is 15 amino acids long. The V segment lost 7 bases and the J segment 4 bases; nucleotides outside the gene matches: 10. The CDR3 DNA reads TGTGCCAGCACCCCCGGGACAGGGAAAATCACTGAAGCTTTCTTT. Amino acids: CASTPGTGKITEAFF.

The rearrangement links TRBV5-8 to TRBJ2-5; weak D call: TRBD2 (6 bases). Germline V CDR1 and CDR2: SGHTS, YDEGEE. The V and J ends lost 3 bases and 4 bases respectively, with 7 bases between them. The CDR3 loop spans 12 amino acids. The CDR3 protein is CASSWGGETQYF. CDR3 DNA: TGTGCCAGCAGCTGGGGAGGAGAGACCCAGTACTTC.

The rearrangement uses TRBV28 and TRBJ1-1; tentative D call: TRBD1 (6 bases). The CDR3 is 18 residues long. CDR1 is MDHEN and CDR2 is SYDVKM in the germline V gene. Trimming removed 9 bases from V and 5 bases from J, with 31 bases in between. The DNA for the CDR3 is TGTGCCAGTCCCCCAAGCACGGGAGGGGGAGTTAGTCGGACTGAAGCTTTCTTT. This sequence encodes CASPPSTGGGVSRTEAFF. The whole variable domain, remainder taken from reference TRBV28 and TRBJ1-1, is DVKVTQSSRYLVKRTGEKVFLECVQDMDHENMFWYRQDPGLGLRLIYFSYDVKMKEKGDIPEGYSVSREKKERFSLILESASTNQTSMYLCASPPSTGGGVSRTEAFFGQGTRLTVV.

This chain links TRBV4-3 with TRBJ1-2; a possible D gene is TRBD1 (6 bases). V gave up 4 bases and J gave up 0 bases, with 9 bases separating them. The CDR3 totals 14 residues. CDR1 LGHNA and CDR2 YSLEER come from the germline V gene. CDR3 sequence (DNA): TGCGCCAGCAGCCCGGGGACAACTAACTATGGCTACACCTTC. Its translation is CASSPGTTNYGYTF.

The chain carries TRBV7-9 and TRBJ2-2; TRBD1 is a possible D gene (5 bases). V shed 5 bases and J shed 1 base, with 8 bases lying between them. This CDR3 is 14 amino acids long. Looked up from germline, CDR1 is SEHNR and CDR2 is FQNEAQ (reference sequence). CDR3 sequence reads: CASSHGQNTGELFF. The CDR3 DNA is TGTGCCAGCAGCCACGGACAGAACACCGGGGAGCTGTTTTTT.

This clone came up once. V usage is TRBV24-1 and J usage is TRBJ1-2; D is ambiguous. Trimming left V 1 base short and J 11 bases short, with 13 bases between. The CDR3 has 13 amino acids. Germline-derived CDR1 and CDR2 are KGHDR and SFDVKD. CDR3: CATSDLIGLGYTF. As DNA, the CDR3 is TGTGCCACCAGTGATTTAATCGGACTCGGATACACCTTC.

The chain links TRBV28 to TRBJ1-1, with TRBD1 identical over 9 bases. CDR3 length equals 14 residues. Per the germline V gene, CDR1 is MDHEN and CDR2 is SYDVKM. J lost 10 bases, V lost 2 bases, and 8 bases had no gene match. The CDR3 region has the DNA TGTGCCAGCAGTTTAGGGACAGGGCAGGGGCGAGCTTTCTTT. Amino acid sequence: CASSLGTGQGRAFF.

In the case of this clone: Sequence at one end of the junction differs from germline and may be a read error. The chain links TRBV18 to TRBJ2-7; 7 nucleotides agree with TRBD2. The CDR3 has 16 amino acids. Germline-derived CDR1 and CDR2 are KGHSH and LQKENI. The CDR3 DNA follows: TGTGCCAGCTCACCACCGGGAGGGCGGCAGTCCTTCGAGCAGTACTTC. Translation: CASSPPGGRQSFEQYF.

The chain combines TRBV5-4 with TRBJ2-2; TRBD2 agrees at 10 bases. Germline trimming cut 2 bases from V and 5 bases from J; bases unmatched to any gene: 3. The CDR3 is 15 amino acids. Germline CDR1 and CDR2: SGHNT and YYREEE (reference sequence). Here the CDR3 DNA reads TGTGCCAGCAGCTTTGGGACTAGCGATACCGGGGAGCTGTTTTTT. The encoded protein is CASSFGTSDTGELFF.

This rearrangement joins TRBV5-1 to TRBJ1-2; TRBD1 is a possible D gene (5 bases). Trimming pared 0 bases from V and 2 bases from J, leaving 8 bases between. The CDR3 length is 14 residues. Germline V gene sequence: CDR1 SGHRS, CDR2 YFSETQ. The CDR3 protein is CASSLEAGNYGYTF. As DNA, the CDR3 is TGCGCCAGCAGCTTGGAGGCAGGGAACTATGGCTACACCTTC. The complete variable domain, with remaining parts taken from reference TRBV5-1 and TRBJ1-2, reads KAGVTQTPRYLIKTRGQQVTLSCSPISGHRSVSWYQQTPGQGLQFLFEYFSETQRNKGNFPGRFSGRQFSNSRSEMNVSTLELGDSALYLCASSLEAGNYGYTFGSGTRLTVV.

The genes are TRBV6-6 and TRBJ2-1; D perhaps matches TRBD2 (5 bases). This CDR3 comprises 16 residues. Trimming shortened V by 0 bases and J by 1 base, and 10 bases separated the two germline ends. From germline, CDR1 is MNHNY and CDR2 SVGAGI (reference sequence). CDR3 bases: TGTGCCAGCAGTTACTCTGTCGGGAAGTCCTACAATGAGCAGTTCTTC. Residues: CASSYSVGKSYNEQFF.

V is TRBV7-2 and J is TRBJ1-6, with a weak D call TRBD1 (6 bases). Germline V lookup: CDR1 SGHTA, CDR2 FQGNSA. The CDR3 runs to 15 residues. The V end was cut by 3 bases, the J end by 12 bases, with 18 bases between. CDR3 in amino acids: CASSLDPLTGLPLHF. CDR3 nucleotides: TGTGCCAGCAGCTTGGACCCTTTGACAGGCTTACCCCTCCACTTT.

Only a few counts were recorded for this clone. The V and J genes are TRBV4-3 and TRBJ2-1, with TRBD2 matching over 11 bases. The CDR3 is made up of 16 amino acids. Germline V lookup: CDR1 LGHNA, CDR2 YSLEER. V was clipped by 0 bases and J by 10 bases; unmatched bases: 8. The CDR3 region has the DNA TGCGCCAGCAGCCAAGATTTACTAGCGGGAGTTGGAGAGCAGTTCTTC. It specifies CASSQDLLAGVGEQFF.

V is TRBV5-1 and J is TRBJ2-3; D is possibly TRBD2 (6 bases). The CDR3 is made up of 16 amino acids. Per the germline V gene, CDR1 is SGHRS and CDR2 is YFSETQ. V shed 0 bases and J shed 4 bases, with 15 bases lying between them. The CDR3, as DNA: TGCGCCAGCAGCTTGGCCCTCTCGGGAGACGCAGATACGCAGTATTTT. Translating it yields CASSLALSGDADTQYF.

The CDR3 DNA sequence: TGTGCCAGCAGTAGCGGGACCTTAAGCACAGATACGCAGTATTTT. This translates into CASSSGTLSTDTQYF. The rearrangement uses TRBV27 and TRBJ2-3, with 7 positions matching TRBD2. CDR1 is MNHEY, CDR2 SMNVEV, per germline (reference sequence). The CDR3 extends over 15 amino acids. Losses at the gene ends were 5 bases for V and 0 bases for J; bases not matched to a gene: 5.

V usage is TRBV19 and J usage is TRBJ2-2; 10 nucleotides match TRBD1. V trimming: 7 bases; J trimming: 5 bases; junction bases outside the gene matches: 7. The CDR3 loop spans 15 amino acids. Germline CDR1 reads LNHDA; CDR2 reads SQIVND (reference sequence). This chain's CDR3 is CASTQGQGWTGELFF. In DNA, the CDR3 is TGTGCCAGTACTCAGGGACAGGGGTGGACCGGGGAGCTGTTTTTT.

This clone appeared a few times. One junction end disagrees with the germline gene, perhaps due to a read error. V and J are TRBV7-7 and TRBJ2-5; D is perhaps TRBD2 (6 bases). Germline V CDR1 and CDR2: SSHAT, FNYEAQ (reference sequence). The CDR3 contains 18 residues. CDR3 protein: CASSPRGDWPPSEETQYF. CDR3 DNA sequence: TGTGCTAGCAGCCCTAGAGGGGACTGGCCCCCCAGTGAAGAGACCCAGTACTTC.

The chain carries TRBV24-1 and TRBJ1-5; TRBD1 is a possible D gene (6 bases). The germline V gene encodes CDR1 KGHDR and CDR2 SFDVKD. CDR3 size: 14 residues. V dropped 6 bases and J dropped 0 bases, with 8 bases sitting between them. The CDR3: CATSWDNSNQPQHF. The CDR3 DNA reads TGTGCCACCAGTTGGGACAATAGCAATCAGCCCCAGCATTTT.

The chain is built from TRBV24-1 and TRBJ2-5; possible D gene TRBD2, 7 bases. This CDR3 has 14 residues. The V and J ends lost 9 bases and 3 bases respectively, with 16 bases between them. Germline V lookup: CDR1 KGHDR, CDR2 SFDVKD. CDR3 amino acids: CATSRRGGEETQYF. The CDR3 DNA is TGTGCCACCTCCCGTAGGGGGGGAGAAGAGACCCAGTACTTC.

This clone is a singleton in its sample. The chain employs TRBV6-5 and TRBJ2-2; perhaps TRBD2 as D (6 bases). The V end was cut by 5 bases, the J end by 4 bases, with 14 bases between. Germline V gene sequence: CDR1 MNHEY, CDR2 SVGAGI. The CDR3 sequence is 15 residues long. Here the CDR3 DNA reads TGTGCCAGCAGTCCAGGACTAACATCCACCGGGGAGCTGTTTTTT. It is translated as CASSPGLTSTGELFF.

The rearrangement uses TRBV11-3 and TRBJ2-2, with D maybe TRBD2 (6 bases). The germline CDR1 and CDR2 sequences are SGHNT and YENEEA. This CDR3 has 17 amino acids. The ends were cut back, 0 bases at V and 0 bases at J, with 11 bases in the middle. The CDR3 is CASSLDQVAANTGELFF. The CDR3 region has the DNA TGTGCCAGCAGCTTAGATCAGGTAGCGGCGAACACCGGGGAGCTGTTTTTT.

The V call is TRBV7-2, the J call TRBJ2-3; D may be TRBD1 (5 bases). V lost 4 bases to trimming and J lost 0 bases, with 20 bases between them. CDR1 is SGHTA, CDR2 FQGNSA, per germline. This CDR3 contains 18 residues. The CDR3 nucleotides read TGTGCCAGCAGCTCGTGGACATTCCTACACCTTAGCACAGATACGCAGTATTTT. Its translation: CASSSWTFLHLSTDTQYF.

The chain is built from TRBV30 and TRBJ2-1; no definite D call. Germline assignment: CDR1 GTSNPN and CDR2 SVGIG (reference sequence). The CDR3 sequence is 11 residues long. V dropped 0 bases and J dropped 6 bases, with 3 bases sitting between them. DNA of the CDR3: TGTGCCTGGAGTGTACTCAATGAGCAGTTCTTC. It translates to CAWSVLNEQFF.